Presented here are 4 T cell receptor beta chains from one specimen sequenced in a study of shared clonotypes between healthy human individuals. Here immunoSEQ multiplex PCR was the method, and the copy in TCRdb shows in-frame clones only, minus some. The repertoire holds millions of clones, approximately 95% seen once, with 0.9% to 1.4% in the top ten. Positive CCR7 selection of CD45RO-negative cells yielded the naive CD8 cells, and terminally differentiated effector memory CD45RA+ cells were excluded. Sequenced: naive CD8+ T cells sorted from blood. The receptor source for this set is a man aged 18 to 29 in good health.

The chain recombines TRBV10-2 with TRBJ2-7; possible D gene TRBD2, 6 bases. The CDR3 is made up of 17 amino acids. V lost 3 bases and J 1 base, leaving 19 bases between the germline ends. Germline V CDR1 and CDR2: WSHSY, SAAADI. CDR3 loop: CASSEQGDSKNSYEQYF. The CDR3 bases are TGCGCCAGCAGTGAACAAGGGGACTCAAAAAATTCCTACGAGCAGTACTTC.

The V call is TRBV28, the J call TRBJ2-7; D uncertain. Germline loops: CDR1 MDHEN, CDR2 SYDVKM. V was cut by 2 bases and J by 2 bases, with 7 bases left in between. The CDR3 has 13 amino acids. The CDR3, as DNA: TGTGCCAGCAGTTTACCAGGCGCCTACGAGCAGTACTTC. Encoded protein: CASSLPGAYEQYF.

Of note for this clone: Other DNA sequences of this sample code for an identical CDR3. The rearrangement uses TRBV7-2 and TRBJ1-1; unclear D gene. Trimming took 2 bases from V and 0 from J, leaving 4 bases between them. CDR1 is SGHTA, CDR2 FQGNSA, per germline. This CDR3 has 13 amino acids. CDR3 sequence (DNA): TGTGCCAGCAGCTTATACCTGAACACTGAAGCTTTCTTT. Translated: CASSLYLNTEAFF.

V is TRBV4-1 and J is TRBJ1-3; 7 nucleotides agree with TRBD1. With 5 bases clipped from V and 2 bases from J, the junction kept 6 bases outside the gene matches. The CDR3 consists of 15 residues. Germline V gives CDR1 MGHRA, CDR2 YSYEKL. The CDR3 here is CASSLGDSPGNTIYF. The CDR3 nucleotides read TGCGCCAGCAGCTTAGGGGACAGCCCTGGAAACACCATATATTTT.